The 29 T cell receptor beta chains below all came from one sample that was sequenced in a study of early T cells in non-severe SARS-CoV-2 infection. TCRdb itself ran the 5' RACE reads through MiXCR, one entry per CDR3 protein. The sample records over 60,000 distinct CDR3 sequences, around 10% being singletons. Sequences were derived from whole blood, sampled at baseline. These receptors were obtained from an adult who was a healthcare worker with PCR-confirmed SARS-CoV-2 infection or an uninfected control (not recorded which).

The genes are TRBV7-2 and TRBJ2-2, with D unresolved. This CDR3 is built from 13 residues. Germline V gives CDR1 SGHTA, CDR2 FQGNSA. V dropped 5 bases and J dropped 6 bases, with 10 bases sitting between them. The CDR3 is CASSHPVAGELFF. For the CDR3, the DNA is TGTGCCAGCAGCCACCCGGTAGCCGGGGAGCTGTTTTTT.

This clonotype was detected many times. This chain uses TRBV6-6 with TRBJ2-2; either TRBD1 or TRBD2 may supply D (6 bases each). The ends were cut back, 9 bases at V and 13 bases at J, with 24 bases in the middle. Germline CDR1 and CDR2: MNHNY and SVGAGI (reference sequence). The CDR3 loop spans 14 amino acids. The CDR3 is CASLSGGHNVGLFF. CDR3 coding DNA: TGTGCCAGTCTATCCGGGGGCCATAATGTGGGGCTGTTTTTT.

This clonotype was observed a handful of times. V gene TRBV5-4 combines with J gene TRBJ1-5; 7 bases fit TRBD1. Germline V gene sequence: CDR1 SGHNT, CDR2 YYREEE (reference sequence). The CDR3 is made up of 14 amino acids. J lost 7 bases, V lost 1 base, and 5 bases had no gene match. The DNA for the CDR3 is TGTGCCAGCAGCTTGCAAGGGGGCGGGCAGCCCCAGCATTTT. Translation: CASSLQGGGQPQHF.

This chain uses TRBV27 with TRBJ1-3; 8 bases agree with TRBD1. In germline, CDR1 is MNHEY, CDR2 SMNVEV (reference sequence). This CDR3 comprises 15 residues. Trimming at V came to 2 bases and at J to 4 bases, leaving 4 bases not matched to a gene. The CDR3 DNA reads as TGTGCCAGCAGTTTACGGACAGGGCGCGGAAACACCATATATTTT. Translated, it gives CASSLRTGRGNTIYF.

The chain carries TRBV29-1 and TRBJ2-3, with D unresolved. The CDR3 is 13 residues long. V was shortened by 4 bases and J by 0 bases, with 8 bases between the two germline ends. Germline V CDR1 and CDR2: SQVTM, ANQGSEA. The CDR3 nucleotides are TGCAGCGTTGGAGCGAGAAGCACAGATACGCAGTATTTT. Translated: CSVGARSTDTQYF.

Note on this clonotype: This may arise from a read error, as a much more abundant clone is one base away. Because it lacks the conserved phenylalanine or tryptophan at the end, this CDR3 is likely a read error. The chain employs TRBV2 and TRBJ1-1; D is ambiguous. CDR3 length: 14 residues. Per the germline V gene, CDR1 is SNHLY and CDR2 is FYNNEI. Trimming shortened V by 5 bases and J by 0 bases, and 10 bases separated the two germline ends. CDR3: CASSYDTLNTEAFL. The CDR3 DNA is TGTGCCAGCAGTTACGACACGCTGAACACTGAAGCTTTCTTA.

This clonotype has only a few counts. The chain recombines TRBV12-3 or TRBV12-4 with TRBJ2-1, with D possibly being TRBD1 (7 bases). The CDR3 covers 13 residues. The germline V and J ends were trimmed by 6 bases and 7 bases, with 13 bases remaining between them. The CDR3 region is CASSQQGRNEQFF. The CDR3 nucleotides read TGTGCCAGCAGCCAACAGGGGAGGAATGAGCAGTTCTTC.

This chain links TRBV2 with TRBJ1-4; no clear D. There are 14 residues in the CDR3. Germline values: CDR1 SNHLY, CDR2 FYNNEI. Trimming left V 6 bases short and J 7 bases short, with 15 bases between. Here the CDR3 reads CASSGLEGSEKLFF. Written as DNA, the CDR3 is TGTGCCAGCAGCGGCCTAGAGGGTTCTGAAAAACTGTTTTTT.

This clonotype came up many times. The gene calls are TRBV29-1 and TRBJ2-3; tentatively, D is TRBD2 (6 bases). The germline V and J ends were trimmed by 0 bases and 11 bases, with 12 bases remaining between them. CDR1 is SQVTM, CDR2 ANQGSEA, per germline. This CDR3 has 12 amino acids. The CDR3 DNA sequence: TGCAGCGTTGAAGAAGGAGGGAGTGAGCAGTATTTT. Its protein is CSVEEGGSEQYF.

This clonotype was seen a few times. The CDR3 region is CACPSGQGYSPLHF. CDR3 coding DNA: TGTGCCTGCCCGAGCGGACAGGGTTATTCACCCCTCCACTTT. The chain couples TRBV30 to TRBJ1-6, with TRBD1 matching over 8 bases. V dropped 6 bases and J dropped 8; count of bases not matched to a gene: 9. Per the germline V gene, CDR1 is GTSNPN and CDR2 is SVGIG (reference sequence). This CDR3 has 14 residues.

This clonotype has just a few counts. The CDR3 coding sequence is TGTGCCAGCAGTGAGCTCCAGTCCCAGTATTTT. Encoded protein: CASSELQSQYF. The V gene is TRBV6-1, the J gene TRBJ2-3; no reliable D call. V gave up 3 bases and J gave up 12 bases, with 10 bases separating them. CDR1 is MNHNS and CDR2 is SASEGT in the germline V gene. The CDR3 spans 11 residues.

In its sample, this clonotype was seen many times. The genes are TRBV10-3 and TRBJ2-3; TRBD2 might be the D (7 bases). Trimming removed 3 bases from V and 5 bases from J, with 12 bases in between. Looked up from germline, CDR1 is ENHRY and CDR2 is SYGVKD. The CDR3 is 14 amino acids. CDR3 bases: TGTGCCATCAGTGACGGCGGGGGCAGAGATACGCAGTATTTT. Amino acids: CAISDGGGRDTQYF.

The chain couples TRBV2 to TRBJ2-7; no firm D call. Between the trimmed V and J ends, which lost 5 bases and 2 bases, there was a span of 19 bases. This CDR3 has 16 residues. Germline lookup yields CDR1 SNHLY and CDR2 FYNNEI. In nucleotides, the CDR3 is TGTGCCAGCAGTAAAACCGTATCCAAAGAGGCCTACGAGCAGTACTTC. Translated, it gives CASSKTVSKEAYEQYF.

This clonotype was seen only a few times. This chain links TRBV15 with TRBJ2-7; 7 bases agree with TRBD1. The CDR3 covers 14 residues. Per germline, CDR1 LNHNV and CDR2 YYDKDF (reference sequence). V lost 1 base, J lost 0 bases, and 0 bases stayed unmatched. The CDR3 DNA sequence: TGTGCCACCAGCAGAGGGGACAGCTCCTACGAGCAGTACTTC. It encodes CATSRGDSSYEQYF. The variable domain in full, completed from reference TRBV15 and TRBJ2-7, reads DAMVIQNPRYQVTQFGKPVTLSCSQTLNHNVMYWYQQKSSQAPKLLFHYYDKDFNNEADTPDNFQSRRPNTSFCFLDIRSPGLGDTAMYLCATSRGDSSYEQYFGPGTRLTVT.

This chain links TRBV6-2 or TRBV6-3 with TRBJ2-5, with D hard to call. CDR3 length: 13 amino acids. The V end was cut by 4 bases, the J end by 5 bases, with 11 bases between. The germline gives CDR1 MNHEY, CDR2 SVGEGT. CDR3 bases: TGTGCCAGCAGTTTGAGGAACCGGGAGACCCAGTACTTC. This encodes CASSLRNRETQYF.

The rearrangement uses TRBV11-2 and TRBJ1-1; no definite D call. Per germline, CDR1 SGHAT and CDR2 FQNNGV. The CDR3 length is 14 residues. V lost 5 bases and J 6 bases, leaving 16 bases between the germline ends. CDR3: CASSPSSFTAEAFF. DNA of the CDR3: TGTGCCAGCAGCCCCAGTTCTTTTACAGCTGAAGCTTTCTTT.

This clonotype has a count of ten or more. V gene TRBV30 combines with J gene TRBJ2-3, with D tentatively TRBD2 (6 bases). Trimming cost V 0 bases and J 1 base, with 8 bases left between them. The CDR3 spans 14 residues. Looked up from germline, CDR1 is GTSNPN and CDR2 is SVGIG (reference sequence). DNA of the CDR3: TGTGCCTGGAGTGTAGGCGGGGGCACAGATACGCAGTATTTT. The encoded protein is CAWSVGGGTDTQYF. Variable domain in full (rest from reference TRBV30 and TRBJ2-3): SQTIHQWPATLVQPVGSPLSLECTVEGTSNPNLYWYRQAAGRGLQLLFYSVGIGQISSEVPQNLSASRPQDRQFILSSKKLLLSDSGFYLCAWSVGGGTDTQYFGPGTRLTVL.

V usage is TRBV6-5 and J usage is TRBJ2-3; perhaps D is TRBD1 or TRBD2 (6 bases each). The germline V and J ends were trimmed by 3 bases and 8 bases, with 9 bases remaining between them. CDR1 and CDR2 from the germline V gene are MNHEY and SVGAGI. The CDR3 runs 12 residues. CDR3 sequence reads: CASSYKGGTQYF. The CDR3 coding sequence is TGTGCCAGCAGTTATAAGGGGGGTACGCAGTATTTT.

This clonotype was counted many times. This sequence joins TRBV7-6 and TRBJ1-1; D uncertain. The V end was cut by 4 bases, the J end by 1 base, with 1 base between. CDR3 size: 11 residues. The germline CDR1 and CDR2 sequences are SGHVS and FNYEAQ. CDR3 DNA sequence: TGTGCCAGCAGCTCGAACACTGAAGCTTTCTTT. Translating gives CASSSNTEAFF.

This clonotype was seen a few times. DNA of the CDR3: TGTGCCAGCAGCTTTGCAGCGGGGGTCACCGGGGAGCTGTTTTTT. This translates into CASSFAAGVTGELFF. V usage is TRBV5-8 and J usage is TRBJ2-2; TRBD2 aligns across 8 bases. The CDR3 consists of 15 residues. The J segment lost 4 bases and the V segment lost 2 bases, leaving 4 bases of the junction unmatched. Germline V gene data show CDR1 as SGHTS and CDR2 as YDEGEE.

Ten or more counts support this clonotype. The J gene is TRBJ2-5, the V gene TRBV20-1, with 7 positions matching TRBD2. Germline lookup yields CDR1 DFQATT and CDR2 SNEGSKA (reference sequence). After removal of 3 bases from V and 6 bases from J, the junction contained 7 bases not matched to a gene. This CDR3 region has 13 residues. The CDR3 nucleotides are TGCAGTGCTAGGGGCGGGGGAATGAAGACCCAGTACTTC. It encodes CSARGGGMKTQYF.

CDR3: CSAAGAASYEQYF. CDR3 coding DNA: TGCAGTGCCGCCGGGGCTGCCTCCTACGAGCAGTACTTC. J is TRBJ2-7 and V is TRBV20-1, with D perhaps matching TRBD1 or TRBD2 (5 bases each). Trimming stripped 6 bases from V and 0 bases from J, with 12 bases between. The CDR3 is 13 amino acids. The germline V gene has CDR1 DFQATT and CDR2 SNEGSKA (reference sequence).

This clonotype appeared a few times. V is TRBV20-1 and J is TRBJ1-3, with D perhaps matching TRBD1 (5 bases). The CDR3 sequence is 15 residues long. Per the germline V gene, CDR1 is DFQATT and CDR2 is SNEGSKA (reference sequence). V dropped 3 bases and J dropped 4 bases, with 16 bases sitting between them. For the CDR3, the DNA is TGCAGTGCTAGGAGACAGTTTTTTACCGGAAACACCATATATTTT. Its protein product is CSARRQFFTGNTIYF.

Note on this clonotype: A much bigger clone sits one base away, suggesting this may be a read error. The chain joins TRBV30 to TRBJ1-2; 7 positions agree with TRBD1. Germline-derived CDR1 and CDR2 are GTSNPN and SVGIG (reference sequence). The CDR3 is 14 amino acids. The CDR3 reads CVWSVGGGLYGYTF. CDR3 DNA: TGTGTCTGGAGTGTAGGGGGCGGGTTATATGGCTACACCTTC.

This clonotype turned up a few times. The chain has TRBV25-1 and TRBJ2-7; D not resolved. The CDR3 covers 12 residues. Germline CDR1 MGHDK, CDR2 SYGVNS. Trimming shortened V by 0 bases and J by 6 bases, and 6 bases separated the two germline ends. The CDR3 protein is CASSEYSVEQYF. CDR3 bases: TGTGCCAGCAGTGAATATTCGGTCGAGCAGTACTTC.

This chain uses TRBV7-8 with TRBJ2-4, with a possible D match to TRBD1 (6 bases). CDR1 SGHVS and CDR2 FQNEAQ come from the germline V gene. CDR3 length: 15 amino acids. Trimming left V 5 bases short and J 3 bases short, with 14 bases between. CDR3 amino acids: CASSPGQRSKNIQYF. CDR3 bases: TGTGCCAGCAGCCCCGGACAGCGAAGCAAAAACATTCAGTACTTC.

A note on this clonotype: A clone one base away is much larger, so this may be a read error. The J gene is TRBJ2-2, the V gene TRBV3-1, with unresolved D. Trimming stripped 3 bases from V and 4 bases from J, with 9 bases between. Germline V CDR1 and CDR2: LGHDT, YNNKEL (reference sequence). This CDR3 is built from 14 residues. CDR3 nucleotide sequence: TGTGCCAGCAGCCAGTGCAGCTTCACCGGGGAGCTGTTTTTT. Amino acids: CASSQCSFTGELFF.

This clonotype occurred a few times. The rearrangement joins TRBV6-4 to TRBJ2-3; weak D call: TRBD2 (5 bases). The CDR3 consists of 16 residues. V lost 5 bases to trimming and J lost 1 base, with 16 bases between them. Germline CDR1 and CDR2: MRHNA and SNTAGT. The CDR3 bases are TGTGCCAGCAGTCCCAGACCGTACGGGGGCACAGATACGCAGTATTTT. This sequence encodes CASSPRPYGGTDTQYF.

The chain has TRBV20-1 and TRBJ2-1; the match to TRBD2 covers 7 bases. This CDR3 region has 13 residues. Per the germline V gene, CDR1 is DFQATT and CDR2 is SNEGSKA (reference sequence). V shed 3 bases and J 9 bases; nucleotides not matched to a gene: 8. The CDR3 DNA reads as TGCAGTGCTAGGCCCGGAGCGGGGAGTGAGCAGTTCTTC. The encoded protein is CSARPGAGSEQFF.